The 29 T cell receptor beta chains below come from one sample, sequenced in a study of control samples from healthy donors and cancer patients. Sequencing used immunoSEQ multiplex PCR; TCRdb keeps in-frame clones, though not all of them. The top ten hold 4.5% to 5.5% of the sample, which has almost 85,000 clones, roughly 94% seen once. The sequencing sample was made of blood. The source is a woman younger than 30 in good health.

The chain combines TRBV3-1 (or the pseudogene TRBV3-2) with TRBJ1-5; possibly TRBD1 for D (5 bases). V dropped 2 bases and J dropped 0 bases, with 11 bases sitting between them. Germline CDR1 reads LGHDT; CDR2 reads YNNKEL (reference sequence). The length of the CDR3 is 16 residues. CDR3 DNA sequence: TGTGCCAGCAGCCAATGGCAGGGTAATAGCAATCAGCCCCAGCATTTT. It specifies CASSQWQGNSNQPQHF.

The chain employs TRBV7-6 and TRBJ2-3; no firm D call. V was trimmed by 5 bases and J by 0 bases, leaving 3 bases between them. This CDR3 is built from 12 residues. Germline CDR1 reads SGHVS; CDR2 reads FNYEAQ. The CDR3 here is CASSLSTDTQYF. CDR3 nucleotides: TGTGCCAGCAGCCTAAGCACAGATACGCAGTATTTT.

CDR3 in amino acids: CASSLTGSQETQYF. CDR3 DNA: TGTGCCAGCAGCTTGACAGGGTCCCAGGAGACCCAGTACTTC. The chain has TRBV5-4 and TRBJ2-5; tentatively, D is TRBD1 (6 bases). Trimming shortened V by 1 base and J by 5 bases, and 12 bases separated the two germline ends. This CDR3 has 14 amino acids. Germline V lookup: CDR1 SGHNT, CDR2 YYREEE (reference sequence). Full variable domain (remainder filled in from reference TRBV5-4 and TRBJ2-5): ETGVTQSPTHLIKTRGQQVTLRCSSQSGHNTVSWYQQALGQGPQFIFQYYREEENGRGNFPPRFSGLQFPNYSSELNVNALELDDSALYLCASSLTGSQETQYFGPGTRLLVL.

This rearrangement joins TRBV10-3 to TRBJ2-7; 7 nucleotides agree with TRBD1. This CDR3 spans 13 amino acids. Losses at the gene ends were 10 bases for V and 2 bases for J; bases not matched to a gene: 8. Germline V gives CDR1 ENHRY, CDR2 SYGVKD. In nucleotides, the CDR3 is TGTGCCACCGGACAGGTCACCGCCTACGAGCAGTACTTC. As protein: CATGQVTAYEQYF.

The rearrangement links TRBV11-3 to TRBJ2-2; D is uncertain. Deletions cut 2 bases from V and 7 bases from J, with 2 bases between. This CDR3 comprises 11 residues. Per the germline V gene, CDR1 is SGHNT and CDR2 is YENEEA. CDR3 loop: CASSLSGELFF. DNA for the CDR3: TGTGCCAGCAGCTTAAGCGGGGAGCTGTTTTTT.

The genes are TRBV19 and TRBJ1-4; the match to TRBD1 covers 9 bases. The CDR3 extends over 15 amino acids. In germline, CDR1 is LNHDA, CDR2 SQIVND (reference sequence). The V gene end was trimmed by 7 bases and the J gene end by 7 bases; junction bases not matched to a gene: 10. The CDR3 region is CASTREQGAFEKLFF. CDR3 coding DNA: TGTGCCAGTACGCGAGAACAGGGGGCGTTTGAAAAACTGTTTTTT.

This chain uses TRBV18 with TRBJ2-1, with 8 nucleotides matching TRBD2. The V segment lost 3 bases and the J segment 0 bases; nucleotides outside the gene matches: 10. CDR1 and CDR2 from the germline V gene are KGHSH and LQKENI. The CDR3 sequence is 18 residues long. CDR3 coding DNA: TGTGCCAGCTCACCGCTAACTAGCGGAGGGAGCTCCTACAATGAGCAGTTCTTC. Its protein is CASSPLTSGGSSYNEQFF.

This chain joins TRBV5-1 and TRBJ2-5, with 12 bases that match TRBD1. V lost 1 base to trimming and J lost 6 bases; unmatched junction nucleotides: 4. In germline, CDR1 is SGHRS, CDR2 YFSETQ. The CDR3 loop spans 15 amino acids. In nucleotides, the CDR3 is TGCGCCAGCAGCTTGTGGGACAGGGGGCCGAAGACCCAGTACTTC. It yields the protein CASSLWDRGPKTQYF.

The V call is TRBV20-1, the J call TRBJ1-1; D is undetermined. The CDR3 length is 11 residues. Germline assignment: CDR1 DFQATT and CDR2 SNEGSKA (reference sequence). V dropped 3 bases and J dropped 5 bases, with 7 bases sitting between them. CDR3: CSARRITEAFF. The DNA for the CDR3 is TGCAGTGCTAGGAGGATAACTGAAGCTTTCTTT.

This rearrangement joins TRBV5-1 to TRBJ2-2, with 7 positions matching TRBD2. V shed 2 bases, J shed 2 bases, and the junction held 6 bases outside the gene matches. The length of the CDR3 is 16 residues. Germline V gives CDR1 SGHRS, CDR2 YFSETQ. The CDR3 protein is CASSFRSGANTGELFF. The CDR3 DNA sequence: TGCGCCAGCAGCTTTAGAAGCGGGGCAAACACCGGGGAGCTGTTTTTT. Complete variable domain (other parts from reference TRBV5-1 and TRBJ2-2): KAGVTQTPRYLIKTRGQQVTLSCSPISGHRSVSWYQQTPGQGLQFLFEYFSETQRNKGNFPGRFSGRQFSNSRSEMNVSTLELGDSALYLCASSFRSGANTGELFFGEGSRLTVL.

The genes are TRBV7-3 and TRBJ2-3, with D hard to call. Trimming left V 2 bases short and J 11 bases short, with 5 bases between. The CDR3 loop spans 10 amino acids. The germline CDR1 and CDR2 sequences are SGHTA and FQGTGA. The CDR3 loop reads CASSLSLQYF. CDR3 bases: TGTGCCAGCAGCTTATCCTTGCAGTATTTT.

The V and J genes are TRBV6-5 and TRBJ2-7; TRBD2 aligns across 8 bases. Germline CDR1 MNHEY, CDR2 SVGAGI. After removal of 5 bases from V and 7 bases from J, the junction contained 13 bases not matched to a gene. This CDR3 comprises 15 residues. CDR3 sequence reads: CASSPPGLGRMEQYF. The CDR3 DNA sequence: TGTGCCAGCAGTCCGCCGGGACTAGGGCGAATGGAGCAGTACTTC.

The chain couples TRBV6-5 to TRBJ2-5; no definite D call. Germline loops: CDR1 MNHEY, CDR2 SVGAGI. The length of the CDR3 is 13 residues. Trimming stripped 5 bases from V and 5 bases from J, with 12 bases between. CDR3 nucleotides: TGTGCCAGCAGTCGGACCCTGGGGGAGACCCAGTACTTC. Translation gives CASSRTLGETQYF.

This chain connects TRBV27 to TRBJ2-7; the D call may be TRBD1 or TRBD2 (6 bases each). Looked up from germline, CDR1 is MNHEY and CDR2 is SMNVEV (reference sequence). The CDR3 extends over 14 amino acids. Trimming took off 4 bases at V and 2 bases at J, with 12 bases between the two ends. The CDR3 DNA is TGTGCCAGCAGTTCGGGGGCGGTCGCCTACGAGCAGTACTTC. Amino acids: CASSSGAVAYEQYF.

This CDR3 is CASDWGGRTEAFF. The DNA of the CDR3 is TGTGCCAGCGACTGGGGGGGTCGGACTGAAGCTTTCTTT. The chain recombines TRBV28 with TRBJ1-1, with D possibly matching TRBD1 (5 bases). V was trimmed by 8 bases and J by 5 bases, leaving 15 bases between them. This CDR3 comprises 13 residues. Germline V CDR1 and CDR2: MDHEN, SYDVKM.

J is TRBJ1-2 and V is TRBV4-2; the D is unclear. The CDR3 has 13 residues. The germline V and J ends were trimmed by 1 base and 3 bases, with 6 bases remaining between them. Germline-derived CDR1 and CDR2 are LGHNA and YNFKEQ. The CDR3 here is CASSQVSDYGYTF. CDR3 coding DNA: TGTGCCAGCAGCCAAGTGTCAGACTATGGCTACACCTTC.

This chain uses TRBV6-5 with TRBJ2-5, with 7 positions matching TRBD2. The CDR3 contains 15 residues. The J segment lost 5 bases and the V segment lost 0 bases, leaving 6 bases of the junction unmatched. In germline, CDR1 is MNHEY, CDR2 SVGAGI. The CDR3 DNA follows: TGTGCCAGCAGTTACTCCCGGACTAGGTCTGAGACCCAGTACTTC. Its translation: CASSYSRTRSETQYF.

V is TRBV28 and J is TRBJ1-2; D gene ambiguous. Trimming removed 2 bases from V and 7 bases from J, with 14 bases in between. Germline assignment: CDR1 MDHEN and CDR2 SYDVKM. This CDR3 has 14 amino acids. The CDR3 loop reads CASSLKGFRGGYTF. The CDR3 region has the DNA TGTGCCAGCAGTTTAAAAGGCTTTCGGGGTGGCTACACCTTC.

The table lists this clone with a count of one. J is TRBJ1-2 and V is TRBV27; D remains unclear. Trimming took off 5 bases at V and 3 bases at J, with 10 bases between the two ends. Germline-derived CDR1 and CDR2 are MNHEY and SMNVEV (reference sequence). The CDR3 is 13 amino acids. In DNA form, the CDR3 reads TGTGCCAGCAGTGGTAGGATCGACTATGGCTACACCTTC. Amino acid sequence: CASSGRIDYGYTF.

The genes are TRBV7-2 and TRBJ1-5; D gene ambiguous. This CDR3 has 16 amino acids. V was pared by 1 base and J by 1 base, with 11 bases between. Germline lookup yields CDR1 SGHTA and CDR2 FQGNSA. The CDR3 loop reads CASSLEVVGSNQPQHF. CDR3 bases: TGTGCCAGCAGCTTAGAGGTGGTGGGGAGCAATCAGCCCCAGCATTTT.

This chain joins TRBV27 and TRBJ1-2; D may be TRBD1 (5 bases). Germline CDR1 reads MNHEY; CDR2 reads SMNVEV (reference sequence). The length of the CDR3 is 17 residues. The V end was cut by 1 base, the J end by 4 bases, with 19 bases between. CDR3 in amino acids: CASSLWSQGPTFYGYTF. The CDR3 coding sequence is TGTGCCAGCAGTTTATGGTCCCAGGGCCCTACGTTCTATGGCTACACCTTC.

The V and J genes are TRBV19 and TRBJ2-7; 9 bases match TRBD1. CDR1 and CDR2 (germline): LNHDA, SQIVND (reference sequence). The CDR3 totals 17 residues. The trim removed 4 bases at V and 3 bases at J, leaving 13 bases unmatched. The CDR3 here is CASSRDATGTGIYEQYF. CDR3 DNA: TGTGCCAGTAGTAGGGACGCAACCGGGACAGGGATCTACGAGCAGTACTTC.

The rearrangement uses TRBV5-4 and TRBJ2-1, with 10 positions matching TRBD1. From germline, CDR1 is SGHNT and CDR2 YYREEE (reference sequence). The CDR3 runs 14 residues. The junction had 11 bases not matched to a gene; V was cut back by 9 bases and J by 8 bases. The CDR3 sequence: CATQRDRGWHEQFF. The CDR3 DNA reads TGTGCCACCCAACGGGACAGGGGTTGGCATGAGCAGTTCTTC.

The chain couples TRBV4-2 to TRBJ2-3, with TRBD2 identical over 8 bases. CDR3 size: 19 residues. CDR1 is LGHNA, CDR2 YNFKEQ, per germline. V was clipped by 0 bases and J by 0 bases; unmatched bases: 11. The CDR3 loop is CASSQDLGAGVLSTDTQYF. CDR3 in DNA: TGTGCCAGCAGCCAAGATCTGGGAGCGGGGGTCCTTAGCACAGATACGCAGTATTTT.

V and J are TRBV4-2 and TRBJ2-5; 10 positions agree with TRBD2. J was trimmed by 0 bases and V by 4 bases; bases with no gene match: 8. Germline CDR1 reads LGHNA; CDR2 reads YNFKEQ. CDR3 length equals 17 residues. The CDR3 loop is CASSPGGSGGYQETQYF. CDR3 nucleotides: TGTGCCAGCAGCCCCGGGGGTAGCGGGGGGTACCAAGAGACCCAGTACTTC.

The chain joins TRBV5-1 to TRBJ1-2; D unresolved. The CDR3 totals 14 residues. CDR1 and CDR2 from the germline V gene are SGHRS and YFSETQ. The V gene lost 3 bases and the J gene lost 5 bases, with 14 bases spanning the gap. This CDR3 is CASSSGPRDYGYTF. CDR3 nucleotides: TGCGCCAGCAGCTCCGGGCCACGGGATTATGGCTACACCTTC.

The rearrangement joins TRBV5-1 to TRBJ1-1, with D tentatively TRBD1 (5 bases). The CDR3 is made up of 13 amino acids. V was pared by 2 bases and J by 2 bases, with 7 bases between. CDR1 is SGHRS and CDR2 is YFSETQ in the germline V gene. CDR3 DNA sequence: TGCGCCAGCAGCTTTCAGGGAAACACTGAAGCTTTCTTT. Its translation is CASSFQGNTEAFF.

The chain links TRBV6-4 to TRBJ2-2; tentative D call: TRBD1 (6 bases). The length of the CDR3 is 16 residues. The V gene lost 0 bases and the J gene lost 6 bases, with 14 bases spanning the gap. The germline V gene has CDR1 MRHNA and CDR2 SNTAGT. The CDR3: CASSDSVAGGAGELFF. CDR3 DNA: TGTGCCAGCAGTGACTCGGTGGCTGGGGGCGCCGGGGAGCTGTTTTTT.

The chain links TRBV5-8 to TRBJ2-2; 7 bases fit TRBD1. This CDR3 is 16 amino acids long. Trimming cost V 4 bases and J 7 bases; bases outside gene matches: 13. Germline CDR1 and CDR2: SGHTS and YDEGEE. This CDR3 reads CASSPWTGRDDGELFF. CDR3 sequence (DNA): TGTGCCAGCAGCCCCTGGACAGGACGGGACGACGGGGAGCTGTTTTTT.